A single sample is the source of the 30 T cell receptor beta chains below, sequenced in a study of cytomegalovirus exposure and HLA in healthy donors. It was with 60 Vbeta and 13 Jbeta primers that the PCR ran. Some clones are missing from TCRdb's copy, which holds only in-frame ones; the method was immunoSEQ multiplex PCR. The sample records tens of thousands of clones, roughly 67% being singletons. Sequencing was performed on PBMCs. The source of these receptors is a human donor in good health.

In DNA, the CDR3 is TGTGCTAGTGGCCCGAGACAGGGACACCAGCATTTT. It specifies CASGPRQGHQHF. The chain carries TRBV12-5 and TRBJ1-5, with TRBD1 matching over 7 bases. The CDR3 covers 12 residues. The V gene's germline CDR1 is LGHNT and CDR2 FRNRAP. With V trimmed by 6 bases and J by 12 bases, 8 bases remained unmatched.

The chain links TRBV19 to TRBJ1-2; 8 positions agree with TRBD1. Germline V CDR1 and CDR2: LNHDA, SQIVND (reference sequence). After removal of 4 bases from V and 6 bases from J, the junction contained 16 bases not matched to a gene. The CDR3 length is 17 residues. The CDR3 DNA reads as TGTGCCAGTAGTAGCGGACAGGGATCTTACTTACTGGATGGCTACACCTTC. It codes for CASSSGQGSYLLDGYTF.

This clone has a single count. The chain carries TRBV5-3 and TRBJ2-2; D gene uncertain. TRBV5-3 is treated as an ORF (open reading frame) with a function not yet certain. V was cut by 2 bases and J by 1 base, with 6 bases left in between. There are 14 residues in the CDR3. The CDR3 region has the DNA TGTGCCAGAAGCTTATCAGGGAACACCGGGGAGCTGTTTTTT. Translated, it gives CARSLSGNTGELFF.

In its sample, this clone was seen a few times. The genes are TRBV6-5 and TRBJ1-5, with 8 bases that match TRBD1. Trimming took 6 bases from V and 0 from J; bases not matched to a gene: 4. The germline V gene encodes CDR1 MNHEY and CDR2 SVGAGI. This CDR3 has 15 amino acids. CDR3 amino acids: CASRPTGGSNQPQHF. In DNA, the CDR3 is TGTGCCAGCAGACCCACAGGGGGTAGCAATCAGCCCCAGCATTTT.

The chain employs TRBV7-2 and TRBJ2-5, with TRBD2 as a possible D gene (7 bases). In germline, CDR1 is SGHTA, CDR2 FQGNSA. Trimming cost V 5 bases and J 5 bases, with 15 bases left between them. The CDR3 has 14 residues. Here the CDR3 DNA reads TGTGCCAGCAGCCGAGGGGGGGCCTGGGAGACCCAGTACTTC. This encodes CASSRGGAWETQYF.

The CDR3 here is CASSIRQGRDTQYF. In DNA, the CDR3 is TGTGCCAGTAGTATCAGGCAGGGTAGAGATACGCAGTATTTT. This sequence joins TRBV19 and TRBJ2-3; tentatively, D is TRBD1 (5 bases). This CDR3 contains 14 residues. The V and J ends lost 3 bases and 5 bases respectively, with 12 bases between them. Germline loops: CDR1 LNHDA, CDR2 SQIVND (reference sequence).

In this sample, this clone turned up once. As DNA, the CDR3 is TGTGCCAGCTCACCCGACAGGGCCTTGGCTGGAAACACCATATATTTT. Translation gives CASSPDRALAGNTIYF. V is TRBV18 and J is TRBJ1-3; 7 bases line up with TRBD1. V lost 3 bases to trimming and J lost 2 bases; unmatched junction nucleotides: 7. The germline gives CDR1 KGHSH, CDR2 LQKENI. The CDR3 length is 16 residues.

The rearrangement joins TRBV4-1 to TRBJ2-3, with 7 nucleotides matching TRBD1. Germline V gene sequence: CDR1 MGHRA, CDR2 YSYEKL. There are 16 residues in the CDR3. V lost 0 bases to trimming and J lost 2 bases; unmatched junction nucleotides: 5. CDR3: CASSQESRGPTDTQYF. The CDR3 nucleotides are TGCGCCAGCAGCCAAGAGAGTAGGGGGCCCACAGATACGCAGTATTTT.

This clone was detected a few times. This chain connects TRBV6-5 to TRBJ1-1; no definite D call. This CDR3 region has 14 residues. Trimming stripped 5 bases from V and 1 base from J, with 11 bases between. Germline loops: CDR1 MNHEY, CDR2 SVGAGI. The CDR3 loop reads CASSTRTRNTEAFF. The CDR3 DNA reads TGTGCCAGCAGTACCAGAACCCGGAACACTGAAGCTTTCTTT.

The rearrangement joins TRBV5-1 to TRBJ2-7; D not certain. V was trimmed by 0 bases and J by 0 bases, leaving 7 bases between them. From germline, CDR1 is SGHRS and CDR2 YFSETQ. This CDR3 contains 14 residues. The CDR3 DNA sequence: TGCGCCAGCAGCTTGGATGGCGGCTCCTACGAGCAGTACTTC. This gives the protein CASSLDGGSYEQYF.

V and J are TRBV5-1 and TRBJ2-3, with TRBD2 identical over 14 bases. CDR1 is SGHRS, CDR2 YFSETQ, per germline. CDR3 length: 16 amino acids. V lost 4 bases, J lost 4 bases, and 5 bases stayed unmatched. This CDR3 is CASSPRLAGGADTQYF. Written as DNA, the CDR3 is TGCGCCAGCAGCCCAAGACTAGCGGGGGGGGCAGATACGCAGTATTTT. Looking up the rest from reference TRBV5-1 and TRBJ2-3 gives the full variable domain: KAGVTQTPRYLIKTRGQQVTLSCSPISGHRSVSWYQQTPGQGLQFLFEYFSETQRNKGNFPGRFSGRQFSNSRSEMNVSTLELGDSALYLCASSPRLAGGADTQYFGPGTRLTVL.

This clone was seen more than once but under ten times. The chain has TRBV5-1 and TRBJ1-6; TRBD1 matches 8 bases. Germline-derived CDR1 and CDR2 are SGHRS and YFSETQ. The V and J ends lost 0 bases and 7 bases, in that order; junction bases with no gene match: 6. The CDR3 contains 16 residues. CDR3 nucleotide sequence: TGCGCCAGCAGCTTGGGTGGGACAGGCGGCAATTCACCCCTCCACTTT. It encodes CASSLGGTGGNSPLHF.

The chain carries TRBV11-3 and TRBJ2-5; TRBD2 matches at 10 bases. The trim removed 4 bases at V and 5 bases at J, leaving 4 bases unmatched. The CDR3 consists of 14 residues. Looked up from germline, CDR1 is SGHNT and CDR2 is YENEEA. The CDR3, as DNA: TGTGCCAGCAGCTCCGGGACTAGCGTGGAGACCCAGTACTTC. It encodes CASSSGTSVETQYF.

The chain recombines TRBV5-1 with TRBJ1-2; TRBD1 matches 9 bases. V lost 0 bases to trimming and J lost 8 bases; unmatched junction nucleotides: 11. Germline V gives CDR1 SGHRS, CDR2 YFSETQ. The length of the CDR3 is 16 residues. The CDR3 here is CASSLALGQGRGGYTF. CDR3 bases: TGCGCCAGCAGCTTGGCCTTGGGACAGGGACGTGGGGGCTACACCTTC.

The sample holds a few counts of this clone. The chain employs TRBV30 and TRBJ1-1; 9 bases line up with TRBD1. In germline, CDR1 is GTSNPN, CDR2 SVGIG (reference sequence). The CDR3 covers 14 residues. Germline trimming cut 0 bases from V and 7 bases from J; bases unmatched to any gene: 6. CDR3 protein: CAWSVGQGFDEAFF. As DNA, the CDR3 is TGTGCCTGGAGTGTGGGACAGGGCTTCGATGAAGCTTTCTTT. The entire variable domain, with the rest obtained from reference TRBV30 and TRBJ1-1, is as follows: SQTIHQWPATLVQPVGSPLSLECTVEGTSNPNLYWYRQAAGRGLQLLFYSVGIGQISSEVPQNLSASRPQDRQFILSSKKLLLSDSGFYLCAWSVGQGFDEAFFGQGTRLTVV.

In DNA, the CDR3 is TGTGCCAGCAGTGCAGAGCGGGGGGTCTACAATGAGCAGTTCTTC. It translates to CASSAERGVYNEQFF. This chain connects TRBV2 to TRBJ2-1; 9 nucleotides agree with TRBD2. CDR3 length: 15 residues. The V gene's germline CDR1 is SNHLY and CDR2 FYNNEI. V was pared by 4 bases and J by 3 bases, with 4 bases of the junction left unmatched.

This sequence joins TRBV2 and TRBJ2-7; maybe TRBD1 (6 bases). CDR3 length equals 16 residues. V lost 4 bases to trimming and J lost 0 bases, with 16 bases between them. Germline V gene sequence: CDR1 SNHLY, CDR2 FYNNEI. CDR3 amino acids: CASSGDDRFSSYEQYF. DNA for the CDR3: TGTGCCAGCAGTGGCGACGACAGGTTCAGCTCCTACGAGCAGTACTTC.

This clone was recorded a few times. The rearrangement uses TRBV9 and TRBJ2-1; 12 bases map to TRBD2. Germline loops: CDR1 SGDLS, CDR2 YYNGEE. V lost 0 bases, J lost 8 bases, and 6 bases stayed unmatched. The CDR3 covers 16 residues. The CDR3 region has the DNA TGTGCCAGCAGCGTAGCTAGCGGGGGGGTTTTTGATGAGCAGTTCTTC. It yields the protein CASSVASGGVFDEQFF. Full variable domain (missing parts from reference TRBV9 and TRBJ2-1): DSGVTQTPKHLITATGQRVTLRCSPRSGDLSVYWYQQSLDQGLQFLIQYYNGEERAKGNILERFSAQQFPDLHSELNLSSLELGDSALYFCASSVASGGVFDEQFFGPGTRLTVL.

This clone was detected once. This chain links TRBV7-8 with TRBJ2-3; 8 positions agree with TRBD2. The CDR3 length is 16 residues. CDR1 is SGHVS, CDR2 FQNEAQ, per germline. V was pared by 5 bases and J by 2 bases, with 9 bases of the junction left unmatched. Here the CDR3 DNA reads TGTGCCAGCAGCCCTGGGGGTAGCGGGGTCACAGATACGCAGTATTTT. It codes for CASSPGGSGVTDTQYF. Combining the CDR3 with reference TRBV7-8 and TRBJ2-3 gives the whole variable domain GAGVSQSPRYKVAKRGQDVALRCDPISGHVSLFWYQQALGQGPEFLTYFQNEAQLDKSGLPSDRFFAERPEGSVSTLKIQRTQQEDSAVYLCASSPGGSGVTDTQYFGPGTRLTVL.

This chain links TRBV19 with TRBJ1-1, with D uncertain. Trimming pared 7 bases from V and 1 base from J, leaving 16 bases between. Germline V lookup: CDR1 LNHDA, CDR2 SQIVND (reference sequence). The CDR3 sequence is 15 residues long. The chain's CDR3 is CASNRRNRANTEAFF. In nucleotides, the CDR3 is TGTGCCAGTAACCGACGGAACAGAGCGAACACTGAAGCTTTCTTT. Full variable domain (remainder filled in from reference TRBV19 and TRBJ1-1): DGGITQSPKYLFRKEGQNVTLSCEQNLNHDAMYWYRQDPGQGLRLIYYSQIVNDFQKGDIAEGYSVSREKKESFPLTVTSAQKNPTAFYLCASNRRNRANTEAFFGQGTRLTVV.

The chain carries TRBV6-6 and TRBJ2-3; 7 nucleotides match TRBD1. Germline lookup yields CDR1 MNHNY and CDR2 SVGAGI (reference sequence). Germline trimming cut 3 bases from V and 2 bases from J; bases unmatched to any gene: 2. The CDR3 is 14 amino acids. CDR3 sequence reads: CASSYGTATDTQYF. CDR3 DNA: TGTGCCAGCAGTTATGGGACAGCCACAGATACGCAGTATTTT.

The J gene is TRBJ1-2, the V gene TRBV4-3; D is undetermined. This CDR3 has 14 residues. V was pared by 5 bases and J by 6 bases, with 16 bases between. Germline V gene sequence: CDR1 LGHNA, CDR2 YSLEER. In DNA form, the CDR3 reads TGCGCCAGCAGCTCAACCCATGGGCAAGATGGCTACACCTTC. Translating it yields CASSSTHGQDGYTF.

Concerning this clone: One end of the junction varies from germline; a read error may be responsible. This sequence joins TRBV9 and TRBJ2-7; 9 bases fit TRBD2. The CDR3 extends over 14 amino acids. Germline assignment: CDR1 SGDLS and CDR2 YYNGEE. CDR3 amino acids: CASSVGAGGYEPYF. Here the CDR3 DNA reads TGTGCCAGCAGCGTAGGAGCGGGGGGCTACGAGCCGTACTTC.

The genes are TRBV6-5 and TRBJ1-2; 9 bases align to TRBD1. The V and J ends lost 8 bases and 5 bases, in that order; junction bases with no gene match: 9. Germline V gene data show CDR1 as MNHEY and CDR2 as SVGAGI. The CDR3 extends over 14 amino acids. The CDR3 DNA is TGTGCCAGCGGACTACCGGGACAGGGTTATGGCTACACCTTC. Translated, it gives CASGLPGQGYGYTF.

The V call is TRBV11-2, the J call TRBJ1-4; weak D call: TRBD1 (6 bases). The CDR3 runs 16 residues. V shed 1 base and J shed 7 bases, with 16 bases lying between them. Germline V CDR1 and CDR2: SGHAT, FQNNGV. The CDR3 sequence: CASSLVGQGLSEKLFF. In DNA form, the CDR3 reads TGTGCCAGCAGCTTAGTCGGGCAGGGGTTAAGTGAAAAACTGTTTTTT.

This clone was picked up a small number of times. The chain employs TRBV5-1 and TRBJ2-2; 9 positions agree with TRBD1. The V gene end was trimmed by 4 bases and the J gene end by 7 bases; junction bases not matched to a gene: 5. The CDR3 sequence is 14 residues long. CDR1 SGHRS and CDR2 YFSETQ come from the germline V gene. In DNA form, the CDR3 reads TGCGCCAGCAGCAAACAGGGGGCAGGCGGGGAGCTGTTTTTT. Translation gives CASSKQGAGGELFF.

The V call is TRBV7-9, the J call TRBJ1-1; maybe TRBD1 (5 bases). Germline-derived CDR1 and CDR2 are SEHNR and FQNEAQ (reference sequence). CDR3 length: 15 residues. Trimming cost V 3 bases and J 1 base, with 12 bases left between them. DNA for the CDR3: TGTGCCAGCAGCTTGGGGGGGTCCCCGAACACTGAAGCTTTCTTT. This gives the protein CASSLGGSPNTEAFF.

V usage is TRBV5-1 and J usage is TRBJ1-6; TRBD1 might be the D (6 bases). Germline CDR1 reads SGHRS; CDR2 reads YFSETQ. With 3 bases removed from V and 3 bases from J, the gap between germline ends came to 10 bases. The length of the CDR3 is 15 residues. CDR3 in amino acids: CASSSLTGYNSPLHF. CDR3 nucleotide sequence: TGCGCCAGCAGCTCGTTGACAGGCTATAATTCACCCCTCCACTTT.

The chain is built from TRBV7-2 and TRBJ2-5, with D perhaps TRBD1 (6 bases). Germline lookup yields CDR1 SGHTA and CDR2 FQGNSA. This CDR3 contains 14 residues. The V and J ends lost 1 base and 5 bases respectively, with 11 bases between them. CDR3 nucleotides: TGTGCCAGCAGCTTAGTGGGGGCTAGGGAGACCCAGTACTTC. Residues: CASSLVGARETQYF.

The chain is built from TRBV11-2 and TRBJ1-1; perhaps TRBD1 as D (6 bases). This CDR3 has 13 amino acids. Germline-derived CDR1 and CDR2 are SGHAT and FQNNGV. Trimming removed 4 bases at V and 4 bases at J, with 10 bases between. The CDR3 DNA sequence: TGTGCCAGCAGCTCCGCGGGGGCCACTGAAGCTTTCTTT. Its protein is CASSSAGATEAFF.